The 19 T cell receptor beta chains listed next were all sequenced from one sample in a study of T cells in Graves' hyperthyroidism and ophthalmopathy. From RNA transcripts, TCR beta CDR3 regions were amplified. Using the HTBI primer set, a first-round RT-PCR was run on the TCR CDR3. TCRdb reprocessed the multiplex PCR reads with MiXCR, giving one entry per CDR3 protein. The sample lists approximately 690,000 distinct CDR3 sequences, less than 25% seen once, with 34% in the top ten. The source material was blood. All receptors derive from a man aged 30 to 39 with Graves' ophthalmopathy.

This clonotype was seen ten or more times. J is TRBJ1-1 and V is TRBV28, with D possibly matching TRBD1 (5 bases). With 7 bases removed from V and 3 bases from J, the gap between germline ends came to 9 bases. Germline CDR1 MDHEN, CDR2 SYDVKM. This CDR3 region has 12 residues. CDR3 nucleotide sequence: TGTGCCAGCACCGGGGGGTACACTGAAGCTTTCTTT. Translating it yields CASTGGYTEAFF.

A few counts support this clonotype. This chain joins TRBV7-2 and TRBJ2-1; 11 bases map to TRBD2. This CDR3 is built from 15 residues. V shed 6 bases, J shed 6 bases, and the junction held 7 bases outside the gene matches. Per the germline V gene, CDR1 is SGHTA and CDR2 is FQGNSA. CDR3 nucleotide sequence: TGTGCCAGCAGTCGTACTCTAGCGGGAGGCAATGAGCAGTTCTTC. Translating it yields CASSRTLAGGNEQFF.

This rearrangement joins TRBV27 to TRBJ2-3; 9 bases map to TRBD1. The CDR3 covers 16 residues. The germline CDR1 and CDR2 sequences are MNHEY and SMNVEV (reference sequence). Trimming cost V 4 bases and J 1 base; bases outside gene matches: 6. The CDR3 loop reads CASSSPRDRGTDTQYF. The DNA of the CDR3 is TGTGCCAGCAGTTCCCCCCGGGACAGGGGCACAGATACGCAGTATTTT.

The V and J genes are TRBV20-1 and TRBJ1-1; the match to TRBD1 covers 7 bases. J lost 1 base, V lost 0 bases, and 5 bases had no gene match. CDR1 and CDR2 (germline): DFQATT, SNEGSKA (reference sequence). The CDR3 length is 15 residues. In DNA, the CDR3 is TGCAGTGCTAGAGATGCCCGACAGGGGAACACTGAAGCTTTCTTT. It translates to CSARDARQGNTEAFF.

This clonotype was seen ten or more times. The CDR3 DNA sequence: TGTGCCAGCAGCATAGACCAGGGCTACGAGCAGTACTTC. Protein sequence: CASSIDQGYEQYF. This chain uses TRBV11-1 with TRBJ2-7, with D tentatively TRBD1 (5 bases). V lost 5 bases, J lost 3 bases, and 11 bases lay in between. This CDR3 comprises 13 residues. Germline loops: CDR1 SGHAT, CDR2 FQDESV (reference sequence).

The genes are TRBV7-9 and TRBJ2-2, with D unclear. Trimming cost V 1 base and J 7 bases, with 4 bases left between them. The CDR3 spans 12 residues. CDR1 is SEHNR and CDR2 is FQNEAQ in the germline V gene (reference sequence). The CDR3 loop is CASSLDLGELFF. CDR3 bases: TGTGCCAGCAGCTTAGATCTCGGGGAGCTGTTTTTT.

CDR3 in amino acids: CASSPAGTGGREQYF. The DNA of the CDR3 is TGTGCCAGCAGTCCTGCCGGGACAGGGGGCAGGGAGCAGTACTTC. This chain uses TRBV2 with TRBJ2-7; TRBD1 matches 12 bases. Germline V gives CDR1 SNHLY, CDR2 FYNNEI. CDR3 length: 15 residues. Unmatched junction bases numbered 9, after V lost 5 bases and J lost 7 bases. Complete variable domain (other parts from reference TRBV2 and TRBJ2-7): EPEVTQTPSHQVTQMGQEVILRCVPISNHLYFYWYRQILGQKVEFLVSFYNNEISEKSEIFDDQFSVERPDGSNFTLKIRSTKLEDSAMYFCASSPAGTGGREQYFGPGTRLTVT.

V usage is TRBV25-1 and J usage is TRBJ2-7, with 8 bases fitting TRBD1. CDR1 and CDR2 from the germline V gene are MGHDK and SYGVNS. Unmatched junction bases numbered 5, after V lost 4 bases and J lost 3 bases. The CDR3 sequence is 14 residues long. The CDR3 DNA reads as TGTGCCAGCAGTGTCCGGACAGGGAGCTACGAGCAGTACTTC. Translated: CASSVRTGSYEQYF.

The chain employs TRBV9 and TRBJ1-2, with D unclear. Trimming left V 2 bases short and J 8 bases short, with 16 bases between. The germline V gene has CDR1 SGDLS and CDR2 YYNGEE. This CDR3 spans 14 amino acids. The CDR3 protein is CASSVDGRDGGYTF. The CDR3 coding sequence is TGTGCCAGCAGCGTGGACGGAAGGGATGGAGGCTACACCTTC.

This clonotype was counted only a few times. This sequence joins TRBV10-3 and TRBJ1-1; D uncertain. Trimming took 5 bases from V and 2 from J, leaving 9 bases between them. In germline, CDR1 is ENHRY, CDR2 SYGVKD. The CDR3 spans 13 residues. CDR3 loop: CAISRTANTEAFF. The CDR3 coding sequence is TGTGCCATCAGTAGGACGGCTAACACTGAAGCTTTCTTT.

This chain connects TRBV5-1 to TRBJ1-1, with D tentatively TRBD1 (5 bases). This CDR3 region has 12 residues. The V end lost 0 bases, the J end lost 9 bases, and 9 bases lay between the germline ends. The germline V gene encodes CDR1 SGHRS and CDR2 YFSETQ. Here the CDR3 DNA reads TGCGCCAGCAGCTTGGAAGACAGTAAAGCTTTCTTT. As protein: CASSLEDSKAFF. Based on the CDR3 plus reference TRBV5-1 and TRBJ1-1, the full variable domain is KAGVTQTPRYLIKTRGQQVTLSCSPISGHRSVSWYQQTPGQGLQFLFEYFSETQRNKGNFPGRFSGRQFSNSRSEMNVSTLELGDSALYLCASSLEDSKAFFGQGTRLTVV.

This clonotype has only a few counts. The J gene is TRBJ2-7, the V gene TRBV25-1; possibly TRBD2 for D (6 bases). The CDR3 has 17 amino acids. Germline CDR1 reads MGHDK; CDR2 reads SYGVNS. V was pared by 5 bases and J by 6 bases, with 26 bases between. CDR3 sequence reads: CASSPPGLQGIGGEQYF. CDR3 nucleotide sequence: TGTGCCAGCAGTCCCCCGGGACTCCAGGGCATTGGAGGCGAGCAGTACTTC.

This clonotype was seen ten or more times. The chain employs TRBV30 and TRBJ1-1, with 8 bases lining up with TRBD1. V was pared by 1 base and J by 8 bases, with 9 bases of the junction left unmatched. The CDR3 extends over 14 amino acids. The germline gives CDR1 GTSNPN, CDR2 SVGIG (reference sequence). The CDR3 spells CAWSEGRGLEEAFF. The CDR3 DNA sequence: TGTGCCTGGAGTGAGGGCAGGGGGCTGGAGGAAGCTTTCTTT. Drawing the rest from reference TRBV30 and TRBJ1-1, the complete variable domain is SQTIHQWPATLVQPVGSPLSLECTVEGTSNPNLYWYRQAAGRGLQLLFYSVGIGQISSEVPQNLSASRPQDRQFILSSKKLLLSDSGFYLCAWSEGRGLEEAFFGQGTRLTVV.

This clonotype was counted between two and nine times. A clone one base away is much larger, so this may be a read error. This chain uses TRBV6-9 with TRBJ2-6, with D unclear. The CDR3 loop spans 14 amino acids. CDR1 is MNHGY and CDR2 is SVAAGI in the germline V gene. V gave up 3 bases and J gave up 0 bases, with 3 bases separating them. For the CDR3, the DNA is TGTGCCAGCAGTTACAACTCTGGGGCCAACGTCCTGACTTTC. Protein product: CASSYNSGANVLTF.

The chain joins TRBV4-1 to TRBJ2-3, with 8 bases aligning to TRBD2. Losses at the gene ends were 0 bases for V and 2 bases for J; bases not matched to a gene: 4. Per the germline V gene, CDR1 is MGHRA and CDR2 is YSYEKL. The CDR3 has 16 residues. The CDR3 region has the DNA TGCGCCAGCAGCCAAGAAGTAGCGGGACACACAGATACGCAGTATTTT. Translating it yields CASSQEVAGHTDTQYF.

This clonotype was counted only a few times. V is TRBV6-1 and J is TRBJ2-1, with TRBD2 identical over 7 bases. The junction had 14 bases not matched to a gene; V was cut back by 5 bases and J by 7 bases. Germline CDR1 is MNHNS and CDR2 is SASEGT. CDR3 size: 16 residues. The CDR3 is CASSPRITGTTNEQFF. The CDR3 DNA sequence: TGTGCCAGCAGTCCGCGGATCACCGGGACTACAAATGAGCAGTTCTTC.

On this clonotype: A read error may explain this, as a much larger clone is one base away. V usage is TRBV5-6 and J usage is TRBJ2-1; 7 bases are shared with TRBD2. Looked up from germline, CDR1 is SGHDT and CDR2 is YYEEEE. The CDR3 has 12 residues. The V segment lost 7 bases and the J segment 12 bases; nucleotides outside the gene matches: 10. CDR3 protein: CASGGSPSPQFF. The DNA for the CDR3 is TGTGCCAGCGGCGGGAGTCCCTCCCCGCAGTTCTTC.

The table lists this clonotype with a few counts. This sequence joins TRBV6-1 and TRBJ1-5; a weak D match, TRBD1 (6 bases). Per germline, CDR1 MNHNS and CDR2 SASEGT. This CDR3 contains 13 residues. Trimming removed 7 bases from V and 2 bases from J, with 9 bases in between. This CDR3 is CASTGEGNQPQHF. Written as DNA, the CDR3 is TGTGCCAGCACAGGGGAGGGCAATCAGCCCCAGCATTTT.

This clonotype was detected many times. The CDR3 DNA is TGCAGTGCTCAAAAAACGACTAGACCAAGCTACGAGCAGTACTTC. This sequence encodes CSAQKTTRPSYEQYF. V and J are TRBV20-1 and TRBJ2-7, with D tentatively TRBD2 (6 bases). The germline V gene encodes CDR1 DFQATT and CDR2 SNEGSKA (reference sequence). The length of the CDR3 is 15 residues. V lost 5 bases to trimming and J lost 3 bases, with 20 bases between them.